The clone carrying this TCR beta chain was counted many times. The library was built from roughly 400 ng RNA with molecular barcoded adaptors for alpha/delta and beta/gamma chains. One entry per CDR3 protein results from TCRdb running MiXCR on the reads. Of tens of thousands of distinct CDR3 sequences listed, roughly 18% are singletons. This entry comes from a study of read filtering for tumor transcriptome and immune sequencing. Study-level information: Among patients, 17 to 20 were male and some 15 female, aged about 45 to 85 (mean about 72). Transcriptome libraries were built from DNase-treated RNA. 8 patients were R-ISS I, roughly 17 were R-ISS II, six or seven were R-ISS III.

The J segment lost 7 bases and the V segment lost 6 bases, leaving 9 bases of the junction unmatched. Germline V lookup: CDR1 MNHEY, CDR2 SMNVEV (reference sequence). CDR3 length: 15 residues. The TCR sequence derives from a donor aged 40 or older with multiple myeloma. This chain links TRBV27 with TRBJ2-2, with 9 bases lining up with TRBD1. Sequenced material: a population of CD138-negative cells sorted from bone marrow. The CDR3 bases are TGTGCCAGCAGGGCAACAGGGGGCGTAATCGGGGAGCTGTTTTTT. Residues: CASRATGGVIGELFF.